These 21 T cell receptor beta chains share one sample of origin, sequenced in a study of CD8+ T cells in alopecia areata. Separation of pooled cutaneous lymph node cells was by sorting with CD4, CD8alpha, NKG2D, NKG2ACE and other markers. TCR sequencing used cDNA made by reverse transcription of extracted RNA. Data came from immunoSEQ multiplex PCR; TCRdb stores just in-frame clones and leaves some out. Singletons are absent from the sample, which has approximately 280,000 clones. Sequencing was done on a sample of CD4+ T cells sorted from a lymph node. These receptors were obtained from a C3H/HeJ mouse with alopecia areata. The strain is characterized by the MHC haplotype H2-k.

A word on this clone: Each gene name is a mouse one. The read terminates 4 residues ahead of where the CDR3 ends, so the germline J gene completes it. The V gene is TRBV5, the J gene TRBJ1-2, with D maybe TRBD1 (5 bases). In germline, CDR1 is LGHNA, CDR2 YNLKQL (reference sequence). This CDR3 spans 13 amino acids. The CDR3 sequence is CASSQDGGPDYTF. CDR3 DNA (partial): TGTGCCAGCAGCCAAGATGGGGGACCC.

This clone was found a few times. The genes are named according to mouse. Read coverage stops 4 residues before the CDR3 terminus; the germline J gene supplies the remainder. This chain uses TRBV13-2 with TRBJ2-1; 8 positions match TRBD2. The CDR3 is 15 residues long. Unmatched junction bases numbered 3, after V lost 3 bases and J lost 1 base. Germline CDR1 reads NNHNN; CDR2 reads SYGAGS (reference sequence). The CDR3: CASGAAGGNYAEQFF. The CDR3 DNA, read in part, is TGTGCCAGCGGTGCGGCTGGGGGGAACTATGCT.

Notes on this clone: Gene names follow the mouse nomenclature. With the read ending 4 residues before the CDR3 end, the germline J gene is used to fill in that end. V and J are TRBV1 and TRBJ2-3, with 12 bases matching TRBD1. V shed 6 bases, J shed 3 bases, and the junction held 4 bases outside the gene matches. Germline CDR1 reads NSQYPW; CDR2 reads LRSPGD (reference sequence). This CDR3 has 15 amino acids. CDR3 bases read: TGCACCTGCAGGAAGGGACAGGGGGCGGCAGAA. Translated: CTCRKGQGAAE. The full CDR3 reads CTCRKGQGAAETLYF.

With regard to this clone: Gene labels here are mouse ones. The read terminates 4 residues before the CDR3 end, so the remaining end is supplied by the germline J gene. The sample holds other DNA sequences that translate to the same CDR3. The J gene is TRBJ2-4, the V gene TRBV13-1, with 7 positions matching TRBD1. CDR1 is NSHNY and CDR2 is SYGAGN in the germline V gene. The length of the CDR3 is 14 residues. The trim removed 0 bases at V and 3 bases at J, leaving 1 base unmatched. CDR3 protein: CASSDARGQNTLYF. The DNA read from the CDR3 is TGTGCCAGCAGTGATGCCAGGGGGCAAAAC.

About this clone: Germline and genes: mouse. Sequencing ends 4 residues short of the CDR3 end; the germline J gene provides the rest. The chain has TRBV13-2 and TRBJ2-7, with TRBD1 identical over 7 bases. CDR1 and CDR2 from the germline V gene are NNHNN and SYGAGS (reference sequence). This CDR3 comprises 14 residues. The CDR3: CASGDANRGNEQYF. Partial CDR3 DNA: TGTGCCAGCGGTGATGCGAACAGGGGAAAT.

The table lists this clone with a few counts. These gene names are mouse names. The DNA ends 4 residues before the CDR3 does, and the rest of the CDR3 is filled in from the germline J gene. This chain connects TRBV13-2 to TRBJ2-1, with 10 bases lining up with TRBD2. The germline CDR1 and CDR2 sequences are NNHNN and SYGAGS (reference sequence). This CDR3 has 16 residues. V dropped 3 bases and J dropped 2; count of bases not matched to a gene: 5. Incomplete CDR3 DNA: TGTGCCAGCGGTGGCACCGGGACTGGGGACTATGCT. It is translated as CASGGTGTGDYA. The whole CDR3 sequence reads CASGGTGTGDYAEQFF.

As concerns this clone: The gene symbols are mouse symbols. The CDR3 end is not reached by the read, which stops 4 residues before it; the germline J gene fills it in. V usage is TRBV5 and J usage is TRBJ2-5; D unresolved. Trimming removed 0 bases from V and 3 bases from J, with 10 bases in between. Germline V lookup: CDR1 LGHNA, CDR2 YNLKQL (reference sequence). The CDR3 length is 15 residues. The sequenced part of the CDR3 DNA is TGTGCCAGCAGCCAAGATATGGTGGTTCAAGAC. It codes for CASSQDMVVQD. The whole CDR3 sequence is CASSQDMVVQDTQYF.

Worth noting for this clone: Genes and germline are mouse. The CDR3 extends 4 residues past the end of the read, so its final part is completed from the germline J gene. The chain recombines TRBV13-1 with TRBJ2-2; D is ambiguous. CDR1 is NSHNY, CDR2 SYGAGN, per germline. This CDR3 contains 15 residues. V was shortened by 2 bases and J by 4 bases, with 12 bases between the two germline ends. The CDR3 loop reads CASSDPRLGTGQLYF. The CDR3 bases that were read are TGTGCCAGCAGTGACCCCCGATTGGGCACCGGG.

About this clone: The germline and genes are mouse ones. The CDR3 is cut off 4 residues early in the read; its end comes from the germline J gene. This sequence joins TRBV4 and TRBJ2-2; maybe TRBD1 (6 bases). The germline gives CDR1 LGHDT, CDR2 YNNKQL (reference sequence). The CDR3 contains 14 residues. V dropped 5 bases and J dropped 4 bases, with 11 bases sitting between them. The CDR3 bases that were read are TGTGCCAGCAGCAGAACAGGGATCACCGGG. Amino acid sequence: CASSRTGITG. The entire CDR3 is CASSRTGITGQLYF.

On this clone: The listed genes are named as in mouse. The read ends 4 residues shy of where the CDR3 ends; the end is completed using the germline J gene. J is TRBJ2-5 and V is TRBV13-3; 9 bases are a match to TRBD2. Germline CDR1 NNHDY, CDR2 SYVADS. The CDR3 spans 15 residues. Trimming removed 1 base from V and 3 bases from J; junction bases left unmatched: 3. This chain's CDR3 is CASSDPDWGQDTQYF. The part of the CDR3 DNA that was read is TGTGCCAGCAGTGATCCCGACTGGGGGCAAGAC.

Comment on this clone: Gene names follow the mouse nomenclature. Sequencing ends 4 residues short of the CDR3 end; the germline J gene provides the rest. V gene TRBV31 combines with J gene TRBJ1-1; D unresolved. This CDR3 has 15 residues. Looked up from germline, CDR1 is GKSSPN and CDR2 is SITVG. Trimming pared 0 bases from V and 0 bases from J, leaving 11 bases between. CDR3 DNA, as far as it was read: TGTGCCTGGAGTCTAGACGGAAGGGCAAACACA. Its translation: CAWSLDGRANT. The complete CDR3 reads CAWSLDGRANTEVFF. Full variable domain (rest looked up from reference TRBV31 and TRBJ1-1): AQTIHQWPVAEIKAVGSPLSLGCTIKGKSSPNLYWYWQATGGTLQQLFYSITVGQVESVVQLNLSASRPKDDQFILSTEKLLLSHSGFYLCAWSLDGRANTEVFFGKGTRLTVV.

Of note for this clone: The gene names here belong to mouse. The read comes to an end 4 residues before the CDR3 does, leaving the germline J gene to fill in the end. Other nucleotide sequences in the sample specify the same CDR3. This sequence joins TRBV5 and TRBJ2-3; 9 bases are a match to TRBD2. V lost 0 bases, J lost 0 bases, and 1 base stayed unmatched. Germline assignment: CDR1 LGHNA and CDR2 YNLKQL (reference sequence). The CDR3 extends over 16 amino acids. The CDR3 DNA, read in part, is TGTGCCAGCAGCCAAGAGGGGACTGGGAGTGCAGAA. It codes for CASSQEGTGSAE. The entire CDR3 sequence reads CASSQEGTGSAETLYF.

This clone was observed at least ten times. Any gene name here is a mouse gene name. Sequencing ends 4 residues short of the CDR3 end; the germline J gene provides the rest. This chain links TRBV17 with TRBJ1-1, with D possibly being TRBD1 (6 bases). Germline CDR1 is MNHDT and CDR2 is YYDKIL. There are 14 residues in the CDR3. V lost 3 bases to trimming and J lost 4 bases, with 12 bases between them. This CDR3 is CASSSLGGRTEVFF. The sequenced part of the CDR3 DNA is TGTGCTAGCAGTAGTTTAGGGGGGCGCACA.

In this sample, this clone turned up a few times. Gene names are the mouse ones. The read ends 4 residues shy of where the CDR3 ends; the end is completed using the germline J gene. The V and J genes are TRBV19 and TRBJ2-3; the match to TRBD1 covers 8 bases. The CDR3 covers 16 residues. V gave up 3 bases and J gave up 0 bases; unmatched junction bases: 6. Germline CDR1 and CDR2: FNHDT and SITEND (reference sequence). CDR3: CASSRQGAGSAETLYF. Partial CDR3 DNA: TGTGCCAGCAGTAGGCAGGGGGCAGGGAGTGCAGAA.

As to this clone: The genes are named according to mouse. The read ends 4 residues shy of where the CDR3 ends; the end is completed using the germline J gene. The identical CDR3 is also encoded by other nucleotide sequences in the sample. The chain links TRBV5 to TRBJ2-5; 7 nucleotides match TRBD1. V was clipped by 1 base and J by 3 bases; unmatched bases: 1. This CDR3 region has 14 residues. Per germline, CDR1 LGHNA and CDR2 YNLKQL (reference sequence). The sequenced part of the CDR3 DNA is TGTGCCAGCAGCCAAGGGGGACAGCAAGAC. It yields the protein CASSQGGQQD. The whole CDR3 sequence reads CASSQGGQQDTQYF.

Only a few counts were recorded for this clone. The listed genes are named as in mouse. Read sequence stops 4 residues before the CDR3 end, and the germline J gene provides the missing end. V usage is TRBV1 and J usage is TRBJ2-1; D is uncertain. Per germline, CDR1 NSQYPW and CDR2 LRSPGD (reference sequence). Trimming took off 0 bases at V and 3 bases at J, with 6 bases between the two ends. The CDR3 has 14 amino acids. The CDR3: CTCSADGAYAEQFF. The DNA read from the CDR3 is TGCACCTGCAGTGCAGATGGTGCCTATGCT.

This clone was recorded at least ten times. These gene names are mouse names. Coverage ceases 4 residues before the CDR3 finishes, and the germline J gene fills in the end. The same CDR3 arises from other DNA sequences in this sample as well. The rearrangement links TRBV1 to TRBJ2-2; the match to TRBD2 covers 11 bases. CDR1 is NSQYPW, CDR2 LRSPGD, per germline (reference sequence). The CDR3 contains 16 residues. V was pared by 2 bases and J by 2 bases, with 1 base of the junction left unmatched. CDR3 DNA (partial): TGCACCTGCAGTGCAAGACTGGGGGGGAACACCGGG. This codes for CTCSARLGGNTG. The full CDR3 sequence reads CTCSARLGGNTGQLYF.

This clone came up a few times. Any gene name here is a mouse gene name. The CDR3 spells CASGDNPRGAGNTLYF. The CDR3 bases that were read are TGTGCCAGCGGTGATAACCCCAGGGGAGCTGGAAATACG. This chain connects TRBV13-2 to TRBJ1-3; D may be TRBD1 (6 bases). The read gets to within 3 residues of the CDR3 end, and the germline J gene fills in the rest. The CDR3 consists of 16 residues. Trimming stripped 1 base from V and 2 bases from J, with 13 bases between. Germline-derived CDR1 and CDR2 are NNHNN and SYGAGS (reference sequence).

In regard to this clone: The genes and germline here are from mouse. CDR3 in amino acids: CAWSPPGGRDAEQFF. The sequenced CDR3 bases are TGTGCCTGGAGTCCGCCTGGGGGGAGGGATGCT. The V and J genes are TRBV31 and TRBJ2-1; 8 bases fit TRBD2. The read stops 4 residues short of the end of the CDR3; the missing end is completed from the germline J gene. Germline lookup yields CDR1 GKSSPN and CDR2 SITVG. V lost 1 base and J lost 5; bases outside the gene matches: 7. The CDR3 loop spans 15 amino acids.

This clone appeared a few times. Genes here carry mouse names. The read terminates 3 residues ahead of where the CDR3 ends, so the germline J gene completes it. This chain joins TRBV4 and TRBJ1-6; possibly TRBD1 for D (5 bases). TRBJ1-6 is treated as an ORF (open reading frame) with a function not yet certain. Germline lookup yields CDR1 LGHDT and CDR2 YNNKQL (reference sequence). This CDR3 is built from 13 residues. The ends were cut back, 5 bases at V and 7 bases at J, with 9 bases in the middle. The chain's CDR3 is CASSHAGNSPLYF. The sequenced CDR3 bases are TGTGCCAGCAGCCATGCAGGGAATTCGCCC.

This clone was found a few times. A much larger clone lies a single base off, so this may be a read error. Gene names denote mouse genes. Other nucleotide sequences in the sample specify the same CDR3. Incomplete CDR3 DNA: TGTGCCAGCAGGGGGACTGGGGGGTAT. This codes for CASRGTGGY. The full CDR3 protein is CASRGTGGYEQYF. The gene calls are TRBV13-3 and TRBJ2-7, with 12 bases matching TRBD2. With the read ending 4 residues before the CDR3 end, the germline J gene is used to fill in that end. Germline loops: CDR1 NNHDY, CDR2 SYVADS. This CDR3 has 13 amino acids.